A selection of T cell receptor beta chains follows, all from one sample in a study of early stage breast cancer tumors. TCRdb's copy holds only in-frame clones and misses some; the assay was immunoSEQ multiplex PCR. The sample shows roughly 21,000 clones, more than 75% of them seen only once. Sequencing was performed on blood. These receptors all come from a person between 55 and 69 years old with breast cancer. Both conserved end residues are part of each CDR3. Each record gives: J gene, D gene, V gene, clone size, CDR3 DNA, CDR3 protein. The D gene is left open where the match is weak. Clone size is not always given. Where it is, it says once, few, many or a class for expanded clones.

J gene: TRBJ2-7
D gene: NA
V gene: TRBV7-8
clone size: few
CDR3 DNA: TGTGCCAGCTCCGAACAGACGACCTACGAGCAGTACTTC
CDR3 protein: CASSEQTTYEQYF

J gene: TRBJ1-2
D gene: NA
V gene: TRBV9
clone size: once
CDR3 DNA: TGTGCCAGCAGCGGGAGGAGGCAGGTTGGCTACACCTTC
CDR3 protein: CASSGRRQVGYTF

J gene: TRBJ1-2
D gene: NA
V gene: TRBV10-1
clone size: NA
CDR3 DNA: TGCGCCAGCCTTGGGGGGGGCTACACCTTC
CDR3 protein: CASLGGGYTF

J gene: TRBJ2-5
D gene: NA
V gene: TRBV6-1
clone size: NA
CDR3 DNA: TGTGCCAGCACGGAAGAGACCCAGTACTTC
CDR3 protein: CASTEETQYF

J gene: TRBJ2-7
D gene: NA
V gene: TRBV7-8
clone size: NA
CDR3 DNA: TGTGCCAGCAGCTTGCCCACCTACGAGCAGTACTTC
CDR3 protein: CASSLPTYEQYF

J gene: TRBJ2-2
D gene: TRBD1
V gene: TRBV7-9
clone size: once
CDR3 DNA: TGTGCCAGCCCCGGACGGGGACAGGGGAAGACCGGGGAGCTGTTTTTT
CDR3 protein: CASPGRGQGKTGELFF

J gene: TRBJ1-3
D gene: NA
V gene: TRBV19
clone size: NA
CDR3 DNA: TGTGCCAGTAGTATAAGGGCCGCCAGGTCTGGAAACACCATATATTTT
CDR3 protein: CASSIRAARSGNTIYF

J gene: TRBJ2-7
D gene: TRBD2
V gene: TRBV30
clone size: NA
CDR3 DNA: TGTGCCTGGACGGGGGGGTACGAGCAGTACTTC
CDR3 protein: CAWTGGYEQYF

J gene: TRBJ2-1
D gene: TRBD2
V gene: TRBV18
clone size: few
CDR3 DNA: TGTGCCAGCTCACCACTCGGGAGGGATTACAATGAGCAGTTCTTC
CDR3 protein: CASSPLGRDYNEQFF

J gene: TRBJ2-3
D gene: TRBD2
V gene: TRBV7-3
clone size: NA
CDR3 DNA: TGTGCCAGCAGCTTGGGATATAGCGGGGGGACAGATACGCAGTATTTT
CDR3 protein: CASSLGYSGGTDTQYF

J gene: TRBJ2-1
D gene: NA
V gene: TRBV5-1
clone size: NA
CDR3 DNA: TGCGCCAGCAGCTTGGCCGGCATCTCCCACAATGAGCAGTTCTTC
CDR3 protein: CASSLAGISHNEQFF

J gene: TRBJ1-2
D gene: NA
V gene: TRBV13
clone size: NA
CDR3 DNA: TGTGCCAGCAGCTTGGGGGACACCAACTATGGCTACACCTTC
CDR3 protein: CASSLGDTNYGYTF

J gene: TRBJ1-2
D gene: TRBD1
V gene: TRBV2
clone size: NA
CDR3 DNA: TGTGCCAGCCGGGACAGAGGGCACTATGGCTACACCTTC
CDR3 protein: CASRDRGHYGYTF

J gene: TRBJ2-5
D gene: NA
V gene: TRBV2
clone size: NA
CDR3 DNA: TGTGCCAGCAGTGAAGACAGGGCATTCCTAGAGACCCAGTACTTC
CDR3 protein: CASSEDRAFLETQYF

J gene: TRBJ2-7
D gene: TRBD2
V gene: TRBV6-6
clone size: NA
CDR3 DNA: TGTGCCAGCAGAACCCTAGCGGGAGGTGGCGAGCAGTACTTC
CDR3 protein: CASRTLAGGGEQYF

J gene: TRBJ2-7
D gene: TRBD2
V gene: TRBV14
clone size: NA
CDR3 DNA: TGTGCCAGCAGCCTATATGTGGGACTAAGCGGGAGGGTAAGCTCCTACGAGCAGTACTTC
CDR3 protein: CASSLYVGLSGRVSSYEQYF

J gene: TRBJ2-7
D gene: NA
V gene: TRBV9
clone size: NA
CDR3 DNA: TGTGCCAGCAGCGCGAGGGGAGGCCAAGCCTACGAGCAGTACTTC
CDR3 protein: CASSARGGQAYEQYF

J gene: TRBJ1-6
D gene: NA
V gene: TRBV6-1
clone size: few
CDR3 DNA: TGTGCCAGCAGGGGACCCTCACCCCTCCACTTT
CDR3 protein: CASRGPSPLHF

J gene: TRBJ2-1
D gene: NA
V gene: TRBV11-2
clone size: NA
CDR3 DNA: TGTGCCAGCAGCTTAGTATCGCATGAGCAGTTCTTC
CDR3 protein: CASSLVSHEQFF

J gene: TRBJ1-5
D gene: NA
V gene: TRBV6-1
clone size: NA
CDR3 DNA: TGTGCCAGCACTCCGAACTTTAGCAATCAGCCCCAGCATTTT
CDR3 protein: CASTPNFSNQPQHF

J gene: TRBJ2-1
D gene: TRBD1
V gene: TRBV10-2
clone size: NA
CDR3 DNA: TGCGCCAGCAGAGACCAACAGTTGACAGGGCTGAACAATGAGCAGTTCTTC
CDR3 protein: CASRDQQLTGLNNEQFF

J gene: TRBJ1-2
D gene: NA
V gene: TRBV2
clone size: NA
CDR3 DNA: TGTGCCAAGACAAGGGCGGTAGGGGGCTACACCTTC
CDR3 protein: CAKTRAVGGYTF

J gene: TRBJ2-1
D gene: TRBD2
V gene: TRBV15
clone size: few
CDR3 DNA: TGTGCCACCAGTTACACGGGAGGGGGTGAGCAGTTCTTC
CDR3 protein: CATSYTGGGEQFF

J gene: TRBJ2-5
D gene: TRBD1
V gene: TRBV7-8
clone size: NA
CDR3 DNA: TGTGCCAGCAGCTTAGGGGCCAGGGGGTTCCAAGAGACCCAGTACTTC
CDR3 protein: CASSLGARGFQETQYF

J gene: TRBJ2-1
D gene: TRBD1
V gene: TRBV10-1
clone size: NA
CDR3 DNA: TGCGCCAGCAGTCTGACAGGGGGGTACAATGAGCAGTTCTTC
CDR3 protein: CASSLTGGYNEQFF

J gene: TRBJ2-1
D gene: NA
V gene: TRBV10-3
clone size: NA
CDR3 DNA: TGTGCCATCATGGACCAACAGCGTTATGATGAGCAGTTCTTC
CDR3 protein: CAIMDQQRYDEQFF

J gene: TRBJ1-2
D gene: TRBD1
V gene: TRBV11-3
clone size: NA
CDR3 DNA: TGTGCCAGCAGCGTTTCCGGGACAGGGGGCGCGCACTATGGCTACACCTTC
CDR3 protein: CASSVSGTGGAHYGYTF

J gene: TRBJ1-5
D gene: NA
V gene: TRBV5-1
clone size: NA
CDR3 DNA: TGCGCCAGCAGCGCTCAGGGGAGTCAGCCCCAGCATTTT
CDR3 protein: CASSAQGSQPQHF

J gene: TRBJ2-7
D gene: NA
V gene: TRBV7-2
clone size: NA
CDR3 DNA: TGTGCCAGCAGCTTAAGGGTGTCCTACGAGCAGTACTTC
CDR3 protein: CASSLRVSYEQYF

J gene: TRBJ2-6
D gene: TRBD1
V gene: TRBV18
clone size: NA
CDR3 DNA: TGTGCCAGCTCACCAACGGGACAGGGCTTCTCTGGGGCCAACGTCCTGACTTTC
CDR3 protein: CASSPTGQGFSGANVLTF

J gene: TRBJ1-1
D gene: NA
V gene: TRBV30
clone size: NA
CDR3 DNA: TGTGCCTGGAGTGTACGGGCCCATGGCACTGAAGCTTTCTTT
CDR3 protein: CAWSVRAHGTEAFF

J gene: TRBJ1-5
D gene: NA
V gene: TRBV18
clone size: NA
CDR3 DNA: TGTGCCAGCTCACCATCTGGGACGGGTCAGCCCCAGCATTTT
CDR3 protein: CASSPSGTGQPQHF

J gene: TRBJ1-1
D gene: NA
V gene: TRBV6-1
clone size: NA
CDR3 DNA: TGTGCCACTTGGCTAGTAAGGAACACTGAAGCTTTCTTT
CDR3 protein: CATWLVRNTEAFF

J gene: TRBJ2-7
D gene: TRBD1
V gene: TRBV5-1
clone size: NA
CDR3 DNA: TGCGCCAGCAGCGGTGGGACAGGGGGCGCCTACGAGCAGTACTTC
CDR3 protein: CASSGGTGGAYEQYF

J gene: TRBJ1-2
D gene: TRBD1
V gene: TRBV4-1
clone size: NA
CDR3 DNA: TGCGCCAGCAGCCAACCTCCGGGACAGGGGGTGTATGGCTACACCTTC
CDR3 protein: CASSQPPGQGVYGYTF

J gene: TRBJ1-1
D gene: NA
V gene: TRBV7-9
clone size: few
CDR3 DNA: TGTGCCAGCAGCCCCGGCAGGGTCCTCCTTGGCACTGAAGCTTTCTTT
CDR3 protein: CASSPGRVLLGTEAFF

J gene: TRBJ1-4
D gene: NA
V gene: TRBV25-1
clone size: NA
CDR3 DNA: TGTGCCAGCAGTGTGCGGGCCGCCACTAATGAAAAACTGTTTTTT
CDR3 protein: CASSVRAATNEKLFF

J gene: TRBJ1-2
D gene: NA
V gene: TRBV5-1
clone size: NA
CDR3 DNA: TGCGCCAGCAGCTTGGGGGGTGGCTATGGCTACACCTTC
CDR3 protein: CASSLGGGYGYTF

J gene: TRBJ1-1
D gene: NA
V gene: TRBV11-3
clone size: NA
CDR3 DNA: TGTGCCAGCAGCCCACTTACCACAAACACTGAAGCTTTCTTT
CDR3 protein: CASSPLTTNTEAFF

J gene: TRBJ2-1
D gene: TRBD1
V gene: TRBV28
clone size: NA
CDR3 DNA: TGTGCCAGCGAGTCTCAGGACAGGGTGAATGAGCAGTTCTTC
CDR3 protein: CASESQDRVNEQFF

J gene: TRBJ2-7
D gene: NA
V gene: TRBV7-2
clone size: NA
CDR3 DNA: TGTGCCAGCCTGACGCGGGGCGTCCCATACGAGCAGTACTTC
CDR3 protein: CASLTRGVPYEQYF

J gene: TRBJ1-2
D gene: NA
V gene: TRBV18
clone size: NA
CDR3 DNA: TGTGCCAGCTCACCCAGGACAGAAAACTATGGCTACACCTTC
CDR3 protein: CASSPRTENYGYTF